Detailed here is one TCR beta chain. Antigen unknown. CDR3 length: 12 amino acids. V lost 4 bases and J 8 bases, leaving 10 bases between the germline ends. CDR1 and CDR2 from the germline V gene are SEHNR and FQNEAQ (reference sequence). There was relapse after autologous stem cell transplantation in every patient, and there was variation in brentuximab vedotin exposure. The sample belongs to a study of PD-1 blockade in classical Hodgkin lymphoma. Study conclusions and caveats: Why the repertoires differ is still unclear, perhaps disease activity or prior therapy. For complete responders, baseline diversity was comparable to that of newly diagnosed patients.

This table comes from immunoSEQ multiplex PCR, and its TCRdb copy is limited to in-frame clones, with some not included. The table lists under 75,000 clones, roughly 91% of them singletons. The specimen was peripheral blood mononuclear cells (PBMCs), collected before the second cycle of nivolumab. This TCR derives from a human donor with classical Hodgkin lymphoma. J is TRBJ2-3 and V is TRBV7-9; tentatively, D is TRBD2 (5 bases). The CDR3 bases are TGTGCCAGCAGCTGGACTGCGGCTACGCAGTATTTT. Translation gives CASSWTAATQYF.